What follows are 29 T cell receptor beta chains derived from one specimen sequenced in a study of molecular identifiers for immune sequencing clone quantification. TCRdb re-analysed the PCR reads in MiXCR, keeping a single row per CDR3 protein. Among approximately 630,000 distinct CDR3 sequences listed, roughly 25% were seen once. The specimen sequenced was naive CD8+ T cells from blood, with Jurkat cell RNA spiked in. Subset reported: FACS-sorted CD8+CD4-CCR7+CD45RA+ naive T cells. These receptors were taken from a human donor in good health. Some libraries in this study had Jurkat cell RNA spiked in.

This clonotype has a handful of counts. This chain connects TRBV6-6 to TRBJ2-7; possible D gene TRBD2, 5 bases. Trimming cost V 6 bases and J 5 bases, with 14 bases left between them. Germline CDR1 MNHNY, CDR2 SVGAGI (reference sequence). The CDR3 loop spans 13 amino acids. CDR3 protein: CASSRGRYDEQYF. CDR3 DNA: TGTGCCAGCAGCCGTGGGAGATACGACGAGCAGTACTTC.

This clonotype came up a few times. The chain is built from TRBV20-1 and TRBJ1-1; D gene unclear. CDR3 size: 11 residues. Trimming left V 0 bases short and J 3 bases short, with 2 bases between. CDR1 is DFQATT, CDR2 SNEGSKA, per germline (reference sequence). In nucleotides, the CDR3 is TGCAGTGCTAGAGATTACACTGAAGCTTTCTTT. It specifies CSARDYTEAFF.

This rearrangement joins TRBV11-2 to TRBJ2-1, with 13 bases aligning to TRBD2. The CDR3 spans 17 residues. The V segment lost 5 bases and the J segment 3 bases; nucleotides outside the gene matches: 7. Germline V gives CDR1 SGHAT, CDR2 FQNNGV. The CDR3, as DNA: TGTGCCAGCAGCGATGGACTAGCGGGGGAAATCTACAATGAGCAGTTCTTC. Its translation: CASSDGLAGEIYNEQFF. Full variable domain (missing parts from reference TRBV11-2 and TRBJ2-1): EAGVAQSPRYKIIEKRQSVAFWCNPISGHATLYWYQQILGQGPKLLIQFQNNGVVDDSQLPKDRFSAERLKGVDSTLKIQPAKLEDSAVYLCASSDGLAGEIYNEQFFGPGTRLTVL.

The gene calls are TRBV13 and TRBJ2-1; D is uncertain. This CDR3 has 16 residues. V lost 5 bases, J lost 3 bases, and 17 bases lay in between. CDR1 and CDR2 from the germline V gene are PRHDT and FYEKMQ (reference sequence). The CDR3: CASSKARAPNYNEQFF. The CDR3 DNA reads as TGTGCCAGCAGCAAAGCCCGGGCACCCAACTACAATGAGCAGTTCTTC.

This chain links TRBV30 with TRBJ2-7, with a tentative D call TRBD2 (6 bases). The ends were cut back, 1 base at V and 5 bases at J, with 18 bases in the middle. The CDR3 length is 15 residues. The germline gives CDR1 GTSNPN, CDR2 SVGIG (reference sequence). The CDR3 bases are TGTGCCTGGAGTGAACGAGGGAGGTATAGTAACGAGCAGTACTTC. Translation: CAWSERGRYSNEQYF.

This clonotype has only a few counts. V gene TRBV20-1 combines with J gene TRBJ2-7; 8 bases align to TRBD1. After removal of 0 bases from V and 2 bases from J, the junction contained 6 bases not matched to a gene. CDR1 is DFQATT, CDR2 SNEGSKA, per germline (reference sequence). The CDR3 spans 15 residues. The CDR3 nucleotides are TGCAGTGCTAGAGACGGACAGGGAGTACCCTACGAGCAGTACTTC. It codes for CSARDGQGVPYEQYF.

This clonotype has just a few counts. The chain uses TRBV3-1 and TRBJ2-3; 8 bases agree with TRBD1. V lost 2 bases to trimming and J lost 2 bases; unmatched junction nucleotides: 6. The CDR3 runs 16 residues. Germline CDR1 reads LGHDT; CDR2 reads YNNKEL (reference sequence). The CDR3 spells CASSQPTGDLTDTQYF. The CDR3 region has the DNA TGTGCCAGCAGCCAACCGACAGGGGACCTCACAGATACGCAGTATTTT.

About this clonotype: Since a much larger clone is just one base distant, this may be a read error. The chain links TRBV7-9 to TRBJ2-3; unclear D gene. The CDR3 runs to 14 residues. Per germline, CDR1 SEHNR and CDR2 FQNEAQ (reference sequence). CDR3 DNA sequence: TGTGCCAGCAGCAACTTCGACGGGCCAGATGCGCAGTATTTT. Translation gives CASSNFDGPDAQYF.

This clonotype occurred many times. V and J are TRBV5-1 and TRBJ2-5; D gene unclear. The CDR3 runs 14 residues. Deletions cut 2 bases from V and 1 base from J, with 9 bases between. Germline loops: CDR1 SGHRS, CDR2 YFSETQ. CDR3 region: CASSLLAAQETQYF. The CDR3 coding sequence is TGCGCCAGCAGCTTACTTGCGGCCCAAGAGACCCAGTACTTC.

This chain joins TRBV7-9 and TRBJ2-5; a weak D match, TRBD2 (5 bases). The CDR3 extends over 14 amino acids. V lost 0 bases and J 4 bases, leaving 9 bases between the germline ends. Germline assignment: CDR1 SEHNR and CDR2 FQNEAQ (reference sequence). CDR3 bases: TGTGCCAGCAGCTTAGCTCTAGCAGTAGAGACCCAGTACTTC. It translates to CASSLALAVETQYF.

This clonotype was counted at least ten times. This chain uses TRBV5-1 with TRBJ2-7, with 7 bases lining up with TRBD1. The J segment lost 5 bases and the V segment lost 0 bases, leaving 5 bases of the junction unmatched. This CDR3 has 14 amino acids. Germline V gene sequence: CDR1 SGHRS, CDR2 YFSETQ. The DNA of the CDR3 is TGCGCCAGCAGCTTGGAGGACAGGCCCCACGAGCAGTACTTC. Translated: CASSLEDRPHEQYF.

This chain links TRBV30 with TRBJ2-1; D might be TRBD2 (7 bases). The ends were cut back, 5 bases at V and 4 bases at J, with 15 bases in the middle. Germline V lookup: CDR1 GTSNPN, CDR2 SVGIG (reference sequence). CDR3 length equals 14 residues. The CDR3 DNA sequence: TGTGCCTGGCAAGGGGGGGGGCTGTACAATGAGCAGTTCTTC. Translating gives CAWQGGGLYNEQFF.

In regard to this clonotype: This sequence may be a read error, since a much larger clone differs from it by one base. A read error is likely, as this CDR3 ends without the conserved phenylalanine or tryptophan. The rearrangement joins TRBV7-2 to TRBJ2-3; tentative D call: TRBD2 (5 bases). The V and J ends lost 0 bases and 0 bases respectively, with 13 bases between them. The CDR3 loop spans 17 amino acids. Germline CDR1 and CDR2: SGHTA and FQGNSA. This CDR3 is CASSLAPRGSSTDTQYL. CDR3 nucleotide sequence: TGTGCCAGCAGCTTAGCGCCCCGGGGTTCTAGCACAGATACGCAGTATCTT.

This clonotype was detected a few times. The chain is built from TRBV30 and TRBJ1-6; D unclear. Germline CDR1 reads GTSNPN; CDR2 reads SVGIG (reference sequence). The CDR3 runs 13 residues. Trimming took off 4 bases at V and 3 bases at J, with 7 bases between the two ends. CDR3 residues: CAWIGDYNSPLHF. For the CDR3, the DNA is TGTGCCTGGATCGGCGACTATAATTCACCCCTCCACTTT. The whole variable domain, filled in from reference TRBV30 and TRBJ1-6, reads SQTIHQWPATLVQPVGSPLSLECTVEGTSNPNLYWYRQAAGRGLQLLFYSVGIGQISSEVPQNLSASRPQDRQFILSSKKLLLSDSGFYLCAWIGDYNSPLHFGNGTRLTVT.

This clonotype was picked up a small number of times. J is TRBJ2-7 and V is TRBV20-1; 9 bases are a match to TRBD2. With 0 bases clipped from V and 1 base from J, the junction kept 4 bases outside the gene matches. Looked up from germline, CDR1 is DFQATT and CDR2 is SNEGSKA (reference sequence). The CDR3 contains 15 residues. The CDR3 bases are TGCAGTGCTAGAGATTTGGGACTAGCATCCTACGAGCAGTACTTC. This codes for CSARDLGLASYEQYF.

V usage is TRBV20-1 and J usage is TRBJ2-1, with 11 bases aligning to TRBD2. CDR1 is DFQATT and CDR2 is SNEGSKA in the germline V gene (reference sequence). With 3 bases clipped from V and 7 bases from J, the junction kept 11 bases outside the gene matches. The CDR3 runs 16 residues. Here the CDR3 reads CSARGATSGTGNEQFF. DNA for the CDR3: TGCAGTGCTAGGGGGGCGACTAGCGGGACGGGTAATGAGCAGTTCTTC.

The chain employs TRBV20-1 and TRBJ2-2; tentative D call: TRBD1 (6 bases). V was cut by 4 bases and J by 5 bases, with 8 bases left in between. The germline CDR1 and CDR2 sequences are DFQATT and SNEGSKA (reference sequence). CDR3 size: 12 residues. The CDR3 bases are TGCAGTGCTATAACAGGGACCGGGGAGCTGTTTTTT. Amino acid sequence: CSAITGTGELFF.

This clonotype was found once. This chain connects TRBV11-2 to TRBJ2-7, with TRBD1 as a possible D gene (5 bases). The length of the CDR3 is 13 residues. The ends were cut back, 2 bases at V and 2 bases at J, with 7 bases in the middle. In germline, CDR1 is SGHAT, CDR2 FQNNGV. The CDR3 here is CASSLHRTYEQYF. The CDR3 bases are TGTGCCAGCAGCTTACACAGGACCTACGAGCAGTACTTC.

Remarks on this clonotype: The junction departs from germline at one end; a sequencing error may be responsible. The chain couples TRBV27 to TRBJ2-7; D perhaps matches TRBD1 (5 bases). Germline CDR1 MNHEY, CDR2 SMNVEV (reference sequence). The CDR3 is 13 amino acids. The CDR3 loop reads CASSLRGLYAQYF. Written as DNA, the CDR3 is TGTGCCAGCAGTTTAAGGGGTTTGTACGCGCAGTACTTC.

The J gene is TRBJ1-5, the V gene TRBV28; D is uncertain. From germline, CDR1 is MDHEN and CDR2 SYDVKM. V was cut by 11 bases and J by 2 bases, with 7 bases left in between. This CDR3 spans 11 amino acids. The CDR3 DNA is TGTGCCGGTGGGGGCAATCAGCCCCAGCATTTT. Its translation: CAGGGNQPQHF.

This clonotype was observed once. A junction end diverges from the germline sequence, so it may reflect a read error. CDR3 in amino acids: CASSLSGQGIFQEEIQYF. The CDR3 region has the DNA TGTGCCAGCAGTTTAAGTGGACAGGGGATTTTTCAAGAAGAGATCCAGTACTTC. J is TRBJ2-5 and V is TRBV27, with 9 bases lining up with TRBD1. Germline loops: CDR1 MNHEY, CDR2 SMNVEV (reference sequence). The CDR3 totals 18 residues.

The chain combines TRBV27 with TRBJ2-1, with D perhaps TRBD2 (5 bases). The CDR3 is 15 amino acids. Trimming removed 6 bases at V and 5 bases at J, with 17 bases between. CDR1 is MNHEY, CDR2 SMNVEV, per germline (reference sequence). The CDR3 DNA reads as TGTGCCAGCAGGTCCCTCGGCTCCGGGGACAATGAGCAGTTCTTC. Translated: CASRSLGSGDNEQFF.

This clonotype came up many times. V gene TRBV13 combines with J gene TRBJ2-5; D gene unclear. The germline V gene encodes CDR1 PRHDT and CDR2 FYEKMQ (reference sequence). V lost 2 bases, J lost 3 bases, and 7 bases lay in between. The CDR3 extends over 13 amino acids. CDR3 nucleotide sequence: TGTGCCAGCAGCTTAAACAGAAAAGAGACCCAGTACTTC. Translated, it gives CASSLNRKETQYF.

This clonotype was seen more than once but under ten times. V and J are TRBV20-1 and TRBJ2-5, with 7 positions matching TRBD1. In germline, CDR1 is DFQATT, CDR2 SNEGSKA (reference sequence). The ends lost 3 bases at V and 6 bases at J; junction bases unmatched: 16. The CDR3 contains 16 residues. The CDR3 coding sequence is TGCAGTGCTAGGTCAGGGGGAACAGGGAGTGTACAGACCCAGTACTTC. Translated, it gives CSARSGGTGSVQTQYF.

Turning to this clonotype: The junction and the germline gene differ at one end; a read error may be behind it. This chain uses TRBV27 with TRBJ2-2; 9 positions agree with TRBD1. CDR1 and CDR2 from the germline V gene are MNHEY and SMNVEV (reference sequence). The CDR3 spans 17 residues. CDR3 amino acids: CASSFVGTGHNTRELFF. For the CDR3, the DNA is TGTGCCAGCAGTTTTGTTGGGACAGGGCATAACACCAGGGAGCTGTTTTTT.

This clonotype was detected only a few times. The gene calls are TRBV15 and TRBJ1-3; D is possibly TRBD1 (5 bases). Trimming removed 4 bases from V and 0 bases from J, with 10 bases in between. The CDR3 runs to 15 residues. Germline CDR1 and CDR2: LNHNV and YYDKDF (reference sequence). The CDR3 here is CATSNEGHSGNTIYF. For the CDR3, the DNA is TGTGCCACCAGCAACGAGGGGCACTCTGGAAACACCATATATTTT.

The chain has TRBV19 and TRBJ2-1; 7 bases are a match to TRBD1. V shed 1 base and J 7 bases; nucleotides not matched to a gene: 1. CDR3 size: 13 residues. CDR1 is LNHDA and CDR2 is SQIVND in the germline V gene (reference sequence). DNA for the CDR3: TGTGCCAGTAGTATAGGACAGGGTAATGAGCAGTTCTTC. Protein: CASSIGQGNEQFF.

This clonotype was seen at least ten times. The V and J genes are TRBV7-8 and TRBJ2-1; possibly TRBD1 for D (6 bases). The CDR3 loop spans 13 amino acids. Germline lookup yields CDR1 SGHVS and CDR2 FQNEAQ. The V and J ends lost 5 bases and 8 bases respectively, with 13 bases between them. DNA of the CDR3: TGTGCCAGCAGCCAACAGGGCATCCATGAGCAGTTCTTC. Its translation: CASSQQGIHEQFF.

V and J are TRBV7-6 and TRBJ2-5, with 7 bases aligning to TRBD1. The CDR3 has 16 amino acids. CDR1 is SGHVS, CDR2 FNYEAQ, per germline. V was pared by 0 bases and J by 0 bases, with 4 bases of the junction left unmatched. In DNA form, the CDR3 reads TGTGCCAGCAGCTTAGCTGATACAGGGGACCAAGAGACCCAGTACTTC. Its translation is CASSLADTGDQETQYF. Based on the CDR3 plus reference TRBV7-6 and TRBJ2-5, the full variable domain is GAGVSQSPRYKVTKRGQDVALRCDPISGHVSLYWYRQALGQGPEFLTYFNYEAQQDKSGLPNDRFSAERPEGSISTLTIQRTEQRDSAMYRCASSLADTGDQETQYFGPGTRLLVL.